One sample yielded the 32 T cell receptor beta chains listed below, sequenced in a study of T cell repertoires in cytomegalovirus infection. Via MiXCR, TCRdb re-called the reads, giving one row per CDR3 protein. The data hold around 180,000 distinct CDR3 sequences, with 28% observed a single time. The sequencing input was PBMCs. The receptors stem from a human donor in good health (CMV status not recorded). Some clones in this sample may be carry-over from other donors' samples.

This clonotype was observed many times. The chain uses TRBV7-2 and TRBJ1-3; D is unclear. This CDR3 has 11 amino acids. The V and J ends lost 4 bases and 8 bases respectively, with 6 bases between them. Germline V lookup: CDR1 SGHTA, CDR2 FQGNSA. CDR3 amino acids: CASSSFDTIYF. DNA of the CDR3: TGTGCCAGCAGCTCTTTCGACACCATATATTTT.

This chain connects TRBV2 to TRBJ1-2; D is perhaps TRBD1 (5 bases). The V gene lost 7 bases and the J gene lost 4 bases, with 10 bases spanning the gap. The CDR3 is 12 residues long. Germline V gene data show CDR1 as SNHLY and CDR2 as FYNNEI. The CDR3 coding sequence is TGTGCCAGCACACAGGTCCGCTATGGCTACACCTTC. Translated: CASTQVRYGYTF.

J is TRBJ1-5 and V is TRBV3-1, with TRBD1 matching over 9 bases. The CDR3 totals 15 residues. The V and J ends lost 5 bases and 4 bases, in that order; junction bases with no gene match: 6. Germline V gives CDR1 LGHDT, CDR2 YNNKEL (reference sequence). The CDR3 coding sequence is TGTGCCAGCAGCTCCGGGACAGGGAGAAATCAGCCCCAGCATTTT. The encoded protein is CASSSGTGRNQPQHF.

This chain connects TRBV6-5 to TRBJ2-3; TRBD2 matches 9 bases. V lost 4 bases to trimming and J lost 2 bases; unmatched junction nucleotides: 7. Germline-derived CDR1 and CDR2 are MNHEY and SVGAGI. The CDR3 loop spans 16 amino acids. CDR3 DNA: TGTGCCAGCAGTTTGGGTAGCGGGGGCCTCACAGATACGCAGTATTTT. As protein: CASSLGSGGLTDTQYF.

The chain recombines TRBV19 with TRBJ1-1, with D perhaps matching TRBD1 (5 bases). Deletions cut 10 bases from V and 1 base from J, with 7 bases between. Looked up from germline, CDR1 is LNHDA and CDR2 is SQIVND (reference sequence). The length of the CDR3 is 11 residues. CDR3 DNA: TGTGCCACAGGACAGAACACTGAAGCTTTCTTT. Protein product: CATGQNTEAFF. Full variable domain (missing parts from reference TRBV19 and TRBJ1-1): DGGITQSPKYLFRKEGQNVTLSCEQNLNHDAMYWYRQDPGQGLRLIYYSQIVNDFQKGDIAEGYSVSREKKESFPLTVTSAQKNPTAFYLCATGQNTEAFFGQGTRLTVV.

This CDR3 reads CASSFTDSQETQYF. In nucleotides, the CDR3 is TGTGCCAGCAGCTTCACAGACAGCCAAGAGACCCAGTACTTC. V gene TRBV7-9 combines with J gene TRBJ2-5; a weak D match, TRBD1 (5 bases). The CDR3 runs 14 residues. Germline V gene data show CDR1 as SEHNR and CDR2 as FQNEAQ (reference sequence). The V end lost 3 bases, the J end lost 1 base, and 9 bases lay between the germline ends.

Only a few counts were recorded for this clonotype. V gene TRBV14 combines with J gene TRBJ1-2, with a tentative D call TRBD1 (5 bases). V dropped 0 bases and J dropped 6 bases, with 11 bases sitting between them. CDR1 is SGHDN and CDR2 is FVKESK in the germline V gene. The CDR3 is 14 residues long. The CDR3 DNA reads as TGTGCCAGCAGCCAAGATTCAGGGCGGCATGGCTACACCTTC. Its translation: CASSQDSGRHGYTF.

This chain links TRBV19 with TRBJ1-1, with a possible D match to TRBD1 (6 bases). V was cut by 5 bases and J by 0 bases, with 10 bases left in between. The germline CDR1 and CDR2 sequences are LNHDA and SQIVND (reference sequence). The CDR3 consists of 14 residues. DNA for the CDR3: TGTGCCAGTAGTCAACAGGGTATGAACACTGAAGCTTTCTTT. Amino acids: CASSQQGMNTEAFF.

The V and J genes are TRBV25-1 and TRBJ2-1; 11 nucleotides align to TRBD1. Germline V lookup: CDR1 MGHDK, CDR2 SYGVNS. V lost 6 bases and J lost 3; bases outside the gene matches: 7. The CDR3 covers 16 residues. The CDR3 loop is CASRGTGGRGYNEQFF. CDR3 sequence (DNA): TGTGCCAGCAGGGGGACAGGGGGAAGGGGCTACAATGAGCAGTTCTTC.

The V and J genes are TRBV7-2 and TRBJ1-5; no definite D call. This CDR3 comprises 14 residues. Per germline, CDR1 SGHTA and CDR2 FQGNSA. Trimming removed 0 bases from V and 6 bases from J, with 9 bases in between. The CDR3, as DNA: TGTGCCAGCAGCTTAGCGCATGTGGTTCAGCCCCAGCATTTT. Amino acids: CASSLAHVVQPQHF.

This clonotype was counted many times. This chain joins TRBV7-2 and TRBJ2-6; no firm D call. Trimming left V 4 bases short and J 13 bases short, with 11 bases between. The CDR3 has 12 amino acids. Germline V gives CDR1 SGHTA, CDR2 FQGNSA. The CDR3, as DNA: TGTGCCAGCAGCTGGTTCGCTAGGGTCCTGACTTTC. Residues: CASSWFARVLTF.

The chain combines TRBV5-1 with TRBJ2-1; D is unresolved. V was shortened by 4 bases and J by 8 bases, with 10 bases between the two germline ends. This CDR3 has 12 residues. Per germline, CDR1 SGHRS and CDR2 YFSETQ. CDR3 sequence (DNA): TGCGCCAGCAGCCCCTTGGGCTATGAGCAGTTCTTC. Protein sequence: CASSPLGYEQFF.

This clonotype was recorded a few times. V is TRBV6-1 and J is TRBJ2-2; no clear D. The CDR3 contains 14 residues. The V gene lost 3 bases and the J gene lost 1 base, with 6 bases spanning the gap. Germline V gene sequence: CDR1 MNHNS, CDR2 SASEGT. CDR3 DNA: TGTGCCAGCAGTGAGTTGCGGAACACCGGGGAGCTGTTTTTT. This gives the protein CASSELRNTGELFF.

The chain employs TRBV2 and TRBJ1-5; D gene ambiguous. The CDR3 runs to 12 residues. The V gene lost 3 bases and the J gene lost 7 bases, with 7 bases spanning the gap. CDR1 and CDR2 from the germline V gene are SNHLY and FYNNEI. Written as DNA, the CDR3 is TGTGCCAGCAGTGAGGAAGGACAGCCCCAGCATTTT. Amino acid sequence: CASSEEGQPQHF.

The table lists this clonotype with many counts. The V gene is TRBV7-6, the J gene TRBJ2-1, with TRBD2 matching 8 bases. There are 16 residues in the CDR3. Germline CDR1 SGHVS, CDR2 FNYEAQ. V was pared by 4 bases and J by 4 bases, with 9 bases of the junction left unmatched. DNA of the CDR3: TGTGCCAGCAGCTCCCCTCTCGCGGGGGGTTACAATGAGCAGTTCTTC. The encoded protein is CASSSPLAGGYNEQFF.

The J gene is TRBJ1-4, the V gene TRBV2, with D uncertain. The V and J ends lost 6 bases and 6 bases respectively, with 5 bases between them. CDR3 length: 11 residues. Germline assignment: CDR1 SNHLY and CDR2 FYNNEI. The CDR3 reads CASSQDEKLFF. The CDR3 DNA is TGTGCCAGCAGCCAGGATGAAAAACTGTTTTTT.

This clonotype was detected only a few times. V usage is TRBV4-3 and J usage is TRBJ1-2; 7 positions match TRBD1. Trimming at V came to 0 bases and at J to 4 bases, leaving 8 bases not matched to a gene. The CDR3 runs 16 residues. Germline lookup yields CDR1 LGHNA and CDR2 YSLEER. CDR3 sequence: CASSQERARGAYGYTF. The CDR3 region has the DNA TGCGCCAGCAGCCAAGAGAGGGCCAGGGGGGCCTATGGCTACACCTTC.

This clonotype was observed a handful of times. The chain joins TRBV15 to TRBJ2-5; TRBD1 matches at 7 bases. CDR1 and CDR2 from the germline V gene are LNHNV and YYDKDF (reference sequence). This CDR3 has 15 residues. V lost 0 bases and J lost 6; bases outside the gene matches: 7. DNA for the CDR3: TGTGCCACCAGCAGAGATACCGGACAGGCGAAGACCCAGTACTTC. This gives the protein CATSRDTGQAKTQYF.

A few counts support this clonotype. The chain carries TRBV23-1 and TRBJ2-1; TRBD1 matches 9 bases. TRBV23-1 is sorted into the ORF group, with uncertain function. The CDR3 loop spans 20 amino acids. The J segment lost 10 bases and the V segment lost 3 bases, leaving 25 bases of the junction unmatched. CDR3 coding DNA: TGCGCCAGCAGTCATTCGTCCGGGACAGGGTCCTTACGGGATATATGGGAGCAGTTCTTC. Translated, it gives CASSHSSGTGSLRDIWEQFF.

The chain links TRBV10-3 to TRBJ2-3; 8 bases fit TRBD2. Germline V gene lookup returns CDR1 ENHRY and CDR2 SYGVKD. The CDR3 length is 15 residues. After removal of 4 bases from V and 2 bases from J, the junction contained 5 bases not matched to a gene. CDR3 region: CAISAQRGPTDTQYF. The CDR3 DNA is TGTGCCATCAGTGCTCAGCGGGGGCCCACAGATACGCAGTATTTT.

At least ten counts were recorded for this clonotype. The V gene is TRBV12-3 or TRBV12-4, the J gene TRBJ1-5, with 10 nucleotides matching TRBD1. The length of the CDR3 is 16 residues. Unmatched junction bases numbered 7, after V lost 5 bases and J lost 3 bases. This CDR3 is CASSPGTGANNQPQHF. As DNA, the CDR3 is TGTGCCAGCAGTCCAGGGACAGGGGCTAACAATCAGCCCCAGCATTTT.

The CDR3 loop reads CSASSDGGNTEAFF. CDR3 DNA: TGCAGTGCTAGTTCTGACGGGGGGAACACTGAAGCTTTCTTT. The J gene is TRBJ1-1, the V gene TRBV20-1, with D perhaps matching TRBD1 (5 bases). Germline V CDR1 and CDR2: DFQATT, SNEGSKA (reference sequence). The CDR3 contains 14 residues. V was trimmed by 3 bases and J by 1 base, leaving 12 bases between them.

This clonotype was recorded at least ten times. V and J are TRBV7-6 and TRBJ2-7, with 11 bases identical to TRBD1. Germline values: CDR1 SGHVS, CDR2 FNYEAQ. The CDR3 runs 14 residues. J gave up 7 bases and V 4 bases, and 6 bases lay outside the gene matches. CDR3 in DNA: TGTGCCAGCAGCTCGATCCGGGACAGGGGGGAGCAGTACTTC. It codes for CASSSIRDRGEQYF.

There are a few counts of this clonotype. CDR3 nucleotides: TGTGCCAGCAGTTTGTTCCTTGAAGCTTTCTTT. This gives the protein CASSLFLEAFF. The chain combines TRBV6-2 or TRBV6-3 with TRBJ1-1; no firm D call. This CDR3 region has 11 residues. The germline CDR1 and CDR2 sequences are MNHEY and SVGEGT. The V end was cut by 4 bases, the J end by 7 bases, with 7 bases between.

There are a few counts of this clonotype. The chain is built from TRBV12-3 or TRBV12-4 and TRBJ2-4; tentatively, D is TRBD2 (6 bases). The length of the CDR3 is 13 residues. The V end lost 8 bases, the J end lost 3 bases, and 11 bases lay between the germline ends. The CDR3 protein is CASQWRGKNIQYF. CDR3 DNA: TGTGCCAGCCAATGGAGGGGCAAAAACATTCAGTACTTC.

This clonotype occurred a few times. This chain connects TRBV6-5 to TRBJ1-6; D is possibly TRBD1 (5 bases). V was shortened by 0 bases and J by 10 bases, with 16 bases between the two germline ends. The CDR3 is 16 residues long. In germline, CDR1 is MNHEY, CDR2 SVGAGI. The CDR3 DNA reads as TGTGCCAGCAGTTACTCGCGATGGCAGGGCCGGTCACCCCTCCACTTT. It yields the protein CASSYSRWQGRSPLHF.

This chain uses TRBV7-2 with TRBJ1-1; D perhaps matches TRBD1 (5 bases). Germline CDR1 and CDR2: SGHTA and FQGNSA. V was cut by 3 bases and J by 4 bases, with 15 bases left in between. This CDR3 spans 15 amino acids. CDR3 amino acids: CASSFLSYGGTEAFF. As DNA, the CDR3 is TGTGCCAGCAGCTTCTTGAGTTACGGGGGCACTGAAGCTTTCTTT.

V gene TRBV20-1 combines with J gene TRBJ2-1; 9 bases are a match to TRBD2. Germline CDR1 and CDR2: DFQATT and SNEGSKA (reference sequence). There are 15 residues in the CDR3. V shed 0 bases and J 8 bases; nucleotides not matched to a gene: 8. The CDR3 DNA is TGCAGTGCTAGAGAGGGCGGGGGGGCCTTAGATGAGCAGTTCTTC. It specifies CSAREGGGALDEQFF.

The CDR3 DNA follows: TGTGCCAGCAGCGGGACTGACGATACGCAGTATTTT. Its translation is CASSGTDDTQYF. J is TRBJ2-3 and V is TRBV7-6; a weak D match, TRBD2 (6 bases). The CDR3 has 12 amino acids. CDR1 SGHVS and CDR2 FNYEAQ come from the germline V gene. V lost 5 bases, J lost 6 bases, and 9 bases lay in between.

V is TRBV5-1 and J is TRBJ2-6; D is uncertain. Germline V gene sequence: CDR1 SGHRS, CDR2 YFSETQ. The CDR3 covers 15 residues. The V and J ends lost 4 bases and 6 bases respectively, with 14 bases between them. CDR3 sequence (DNA): TGCGCCAGCAGCGTTGGCCACGGTGTGGCCAACGTCCTGACTTTC. It codes for CASSVGHGVANVLTF.

The V gene is TRBV5-4, the J gene TRBJ2-7, with D tentatively TRBD1 (6 bases). There are 15 residues in the CDR3. V lost 4 bases and J lost 5, with 19 bases in between. Germline CDR1 SGHNT, CDR2 YYREEE (reference sequence). The CDR3 DNA follows: TGTGCCAGCAGCCCCATGGTTTGGACAGCCCACGAGCAGTACTTC. Protein: CASSPMVWTAHEQYF.

This chain connects TRBV15 to TRBJ2-7; 7 positions match TRBD1. The germline CDR1 and CDR2 sequences are LNHNV and YYDKDF (reference sequence). V lost 0 bases, J lost 3 bases, and 5 bases stayed unmatched. This CDR3 region has 15 residues. The CDR3 nucleotides are TGTGCCACCAGCAGAGATATAGGGGGCCACTACGAGCAGTACTTC. This codes for CATSRDIGGHYEQYF. The variable domain in full, with the rest retrieved from reference TRBV15 and TRBJ2-7, is DAMVIQNPRYQVTQFGKPVTLSCSQTLNHNVMYWYQQKSSQAPKLLFHYYDKDFNNEADTPDNFQSRRPNTSFCFLDIRSPGLGDTAMYLCATSRDIGGHYEQYFGPGTRLTVT.